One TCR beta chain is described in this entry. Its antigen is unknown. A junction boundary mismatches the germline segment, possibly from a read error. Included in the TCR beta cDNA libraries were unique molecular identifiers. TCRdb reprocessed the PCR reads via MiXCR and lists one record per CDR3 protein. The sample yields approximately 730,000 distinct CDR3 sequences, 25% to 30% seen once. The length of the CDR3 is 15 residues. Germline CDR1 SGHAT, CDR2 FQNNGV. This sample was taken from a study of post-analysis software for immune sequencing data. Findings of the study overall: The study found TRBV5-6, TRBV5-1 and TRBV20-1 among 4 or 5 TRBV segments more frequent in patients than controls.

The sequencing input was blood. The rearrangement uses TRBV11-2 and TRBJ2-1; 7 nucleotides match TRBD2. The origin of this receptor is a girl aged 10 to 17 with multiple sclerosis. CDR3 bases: TGTGCCAGCAGCTACACGGCGGGAGCCTACAATGGGCAGTTCTTC. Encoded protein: CASSYTAGAYNGQFF. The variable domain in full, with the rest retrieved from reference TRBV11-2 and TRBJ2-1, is EAGVAQSPRYKIIEKRQSVAFWCNPISGHATLYWYQQILGQGPKLLIQFQNNGVVDDSQLPKDRFSAERLKGVDSTLKIQPAKLEDSAVYLCASSYTAGAYNGQFFGPGTRLTVL.